The present entry profiles one T cell receptor beta chain with its context. This record comes from a study of blood T cell repertoires in COVID-19. About the research overall: Spain, Italy and the United States supplied samples that represented acute and convalescent COVID-19. T cells, B-cell-depleted T cells, or PBMCs supplied cDNA or gDNA.

As handled by the study authors: Amplification from reference gene primers served as the basis for estimated nucleated cell counts. The protocol was immunoSEQ multiplex PCR, while the TCRdb copy is restricted to in-frame clones and leaves out a portion. For V, J and clone size, that table is used; D and trimming come from the DNA. The profile shows around 220,000 clones, 65% to 85% of them singletons. V shed 0 bases, J shed 13 bases, and the junction held 11 bases outside the gene matches. The CDR3 totals 16 residues. CDR1 is SGDLS, CDR2 YYNGEE, per germline. The rearrangement uses TRBV9 and TRBJ2-1; 12 nucleotides agree with TRBD2. This sequence originates from a woman of 80 years or more with acute or convalescent COVID-19. Specimen: peripheral blood. As DNA, the CDR3 is TGTGCCAGCAGCGTAGCCCCTAGCGGGGGGGCCGGGTTTCAGTTCTTC. This encodes CASSVAPSGGAGFQFF.